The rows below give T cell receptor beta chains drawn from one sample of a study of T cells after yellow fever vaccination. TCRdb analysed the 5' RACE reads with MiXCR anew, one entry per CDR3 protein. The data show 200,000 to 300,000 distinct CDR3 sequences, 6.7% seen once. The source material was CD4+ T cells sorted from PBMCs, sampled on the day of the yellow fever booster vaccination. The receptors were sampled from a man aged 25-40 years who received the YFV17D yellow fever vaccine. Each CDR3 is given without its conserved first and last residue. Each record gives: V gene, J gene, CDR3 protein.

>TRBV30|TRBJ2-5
AWRSPPGETQY
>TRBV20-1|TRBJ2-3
SASYLQTDTQY
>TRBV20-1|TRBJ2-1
SATPYPWPGGF
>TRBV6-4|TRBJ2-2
ASSDTGRGSAGELF
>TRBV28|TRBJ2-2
ASSFGRRLNTGELF
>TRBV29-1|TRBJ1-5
SVQQELNQPQH
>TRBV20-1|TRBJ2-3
SAHRTDTQY
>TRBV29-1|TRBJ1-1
SGRGGRPETEAF
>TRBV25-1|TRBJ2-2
ASSDPGTGITGELF
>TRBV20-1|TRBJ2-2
SARDAGGAGTGELF
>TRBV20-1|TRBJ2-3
SASRQGLTDTQY
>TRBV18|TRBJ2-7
ASSSSENYEQY
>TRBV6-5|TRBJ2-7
ASSSETSGRYEQY
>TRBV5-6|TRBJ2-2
ASSLSPGAQSGELF
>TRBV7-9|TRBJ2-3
ASSLGDRDADTQY
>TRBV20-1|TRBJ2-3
SARTGTSGKDTQY
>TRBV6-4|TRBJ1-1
ASSDSTGNTEAF
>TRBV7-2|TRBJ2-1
ASSRREGPYNEQF
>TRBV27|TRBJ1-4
ASRTGGREKLF
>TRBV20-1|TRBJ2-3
SAAGLVGLADTQY
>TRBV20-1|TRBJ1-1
SAGGGSRAEAF
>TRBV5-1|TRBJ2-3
ASTLGTPTDTQY
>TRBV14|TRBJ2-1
ASSPGTSSSYNEQF
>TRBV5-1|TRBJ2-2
ASSLEATGELF
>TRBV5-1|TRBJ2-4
ASSLSGVLAKNIQY
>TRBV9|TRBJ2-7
ASSVATWDEQY
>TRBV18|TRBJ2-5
ASSPGQTQY
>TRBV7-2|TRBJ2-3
ASSFERGSSTDTQY
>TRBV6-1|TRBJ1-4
ASSSIPGQGDEKLF
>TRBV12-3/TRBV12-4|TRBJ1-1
ASSHFGMNTEAF
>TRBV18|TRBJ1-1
ASSSSTGTGTEAF